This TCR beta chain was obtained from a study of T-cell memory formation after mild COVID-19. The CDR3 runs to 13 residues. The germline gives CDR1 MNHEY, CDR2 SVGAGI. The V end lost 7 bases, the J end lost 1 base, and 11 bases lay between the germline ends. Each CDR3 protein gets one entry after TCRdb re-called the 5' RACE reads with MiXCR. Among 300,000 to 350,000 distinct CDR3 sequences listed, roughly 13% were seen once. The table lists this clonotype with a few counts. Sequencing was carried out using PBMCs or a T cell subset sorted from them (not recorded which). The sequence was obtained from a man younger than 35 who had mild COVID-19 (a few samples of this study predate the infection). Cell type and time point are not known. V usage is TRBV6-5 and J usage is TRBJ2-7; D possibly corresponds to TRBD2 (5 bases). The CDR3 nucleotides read TGTGCCAGCAAACCAGGAGGATCCTACGAGCAGTACTTC. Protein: CASKPGGSYEQYF.